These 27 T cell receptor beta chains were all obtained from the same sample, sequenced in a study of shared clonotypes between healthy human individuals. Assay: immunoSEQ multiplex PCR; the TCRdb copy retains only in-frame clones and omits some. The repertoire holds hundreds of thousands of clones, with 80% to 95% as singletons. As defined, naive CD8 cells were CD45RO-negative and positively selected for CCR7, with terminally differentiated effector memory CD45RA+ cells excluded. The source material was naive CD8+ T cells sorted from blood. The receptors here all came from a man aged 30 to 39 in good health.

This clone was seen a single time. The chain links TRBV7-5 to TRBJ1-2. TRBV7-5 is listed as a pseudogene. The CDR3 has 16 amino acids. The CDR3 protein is CVRSLILGQLPYGYTF. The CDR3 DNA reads TGTGTCAGAAGCTTAATACTCGGGCAGCTGCCCTATGGCTACACCTTC.

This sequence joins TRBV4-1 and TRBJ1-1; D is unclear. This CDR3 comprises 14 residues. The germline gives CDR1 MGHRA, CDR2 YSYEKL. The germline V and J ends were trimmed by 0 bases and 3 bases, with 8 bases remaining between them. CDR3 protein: CASSQEQADTEAFF. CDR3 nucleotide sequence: TGCGCCAGCAGCCAAGAGCAGGCTGACACTGAAGCTTTCTTT.

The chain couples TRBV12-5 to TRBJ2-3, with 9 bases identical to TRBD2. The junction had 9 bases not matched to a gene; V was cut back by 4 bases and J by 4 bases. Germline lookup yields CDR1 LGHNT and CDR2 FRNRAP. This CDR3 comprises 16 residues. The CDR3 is CASGYHSGSPPDTQYF. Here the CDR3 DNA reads TGTGCTAGTGGTTATCATAGCGGGAGCCCCCCAGATACGCAGTATTTT.

As DNA, the CDR3 is TGTGCCAGCAGCAAAAAGGAGACAGGGAAAGGTAACGGCTACACCTTC. This translates into CASSKKETGKGNGYTF. The V and J genes are TRBV21-1 and TRBJ1-2; the D call in the table, TRBD1, was not verified against the DNA. TRBV21-1 is flagged as a pseudogene. This CDR3 spans 16 amino acids.

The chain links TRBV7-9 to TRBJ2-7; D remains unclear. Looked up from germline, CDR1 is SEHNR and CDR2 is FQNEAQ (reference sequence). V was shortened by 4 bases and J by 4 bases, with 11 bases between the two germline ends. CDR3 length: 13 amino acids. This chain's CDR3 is CASSSVFGYEQYF. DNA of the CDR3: TGTGCCAGCAGCTCCGTGTTTGGTTACGAGCAGTACTTC.

CDR3: CSVVGLSEEETQYF. Written as DNA, the CDR3 is TGCAGCGTTGTTGGTCTGAGTGAAGAAGAGACCCAGTACTTC. The chain combines TRBV29-1 with TRBJ2-5; D is ambiguous. Germline values: CDR1 SQVTM, CDR2 ANQGSEA. The V end lost 4 bases, the J end lost 3 bases, and 15 bases lay between the germline ends. The CDR3 runs to 14 residues.

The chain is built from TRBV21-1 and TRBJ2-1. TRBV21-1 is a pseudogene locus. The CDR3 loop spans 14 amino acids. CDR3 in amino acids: CASRAVEGLYEQFF. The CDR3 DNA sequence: TGTGCCAGCAGGGCCGTCGAGGGGTTGTATGAGCAGTTCTTC.

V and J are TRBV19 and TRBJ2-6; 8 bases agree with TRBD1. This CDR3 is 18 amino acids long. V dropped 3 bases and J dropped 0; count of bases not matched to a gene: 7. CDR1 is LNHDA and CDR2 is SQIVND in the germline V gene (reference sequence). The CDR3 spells CASSISPGGDSGANVLTF. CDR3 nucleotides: TGTGCCAGTAGTATCAGCCCAGGGGGCGACTCTGGGGCCAACGTCCTGACTTTC.

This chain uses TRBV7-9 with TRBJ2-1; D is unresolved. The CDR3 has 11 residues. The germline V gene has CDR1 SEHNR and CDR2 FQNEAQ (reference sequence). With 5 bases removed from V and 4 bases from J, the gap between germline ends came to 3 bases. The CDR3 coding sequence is TGTGCCAGCAGCAAATACAATGAGCAGTTCTTC. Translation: CASSKYNEQFF.

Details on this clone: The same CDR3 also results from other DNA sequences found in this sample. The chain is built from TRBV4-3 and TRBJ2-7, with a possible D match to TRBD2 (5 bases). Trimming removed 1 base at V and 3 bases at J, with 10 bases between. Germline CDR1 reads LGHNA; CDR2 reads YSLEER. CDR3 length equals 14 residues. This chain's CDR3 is CASSQGRGGYEQYF. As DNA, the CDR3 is TGCGCCAGCAGCCAAGGACGCGGAGGCTACGAGCAGTACTTC.

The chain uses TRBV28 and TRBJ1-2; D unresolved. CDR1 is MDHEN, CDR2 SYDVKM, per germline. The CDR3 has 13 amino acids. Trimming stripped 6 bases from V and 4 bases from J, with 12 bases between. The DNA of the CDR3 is TGTGCCAGCAGACCGGACGGAAGCTATGGCTACACCTTC. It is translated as CASRPDGSYGYTF.

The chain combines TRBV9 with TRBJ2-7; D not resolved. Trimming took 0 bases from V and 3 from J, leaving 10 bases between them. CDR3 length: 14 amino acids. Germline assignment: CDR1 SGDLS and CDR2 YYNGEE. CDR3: CASSVGHENYEQYF. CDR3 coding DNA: TGTGCCAGCAGCGTAGGGCACGAAAACTACGAGCAGTACTTC.

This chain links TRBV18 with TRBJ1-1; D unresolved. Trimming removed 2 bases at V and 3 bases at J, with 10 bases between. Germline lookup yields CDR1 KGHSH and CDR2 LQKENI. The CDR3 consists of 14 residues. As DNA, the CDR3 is TGTGCCAGCTCACCATCCAGCTATGACACTGAAGCTTTCTTT. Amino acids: CASSPSSYDTEAFF.

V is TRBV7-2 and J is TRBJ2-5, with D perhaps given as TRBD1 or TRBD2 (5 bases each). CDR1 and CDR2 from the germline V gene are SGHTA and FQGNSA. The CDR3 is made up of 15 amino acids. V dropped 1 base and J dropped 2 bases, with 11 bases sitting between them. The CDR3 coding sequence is TGTGCCAGCAGCTTAGGACAGCGAGGGCAAGAGACCCAGTACTTC. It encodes CASSLGQRGQETQYF.

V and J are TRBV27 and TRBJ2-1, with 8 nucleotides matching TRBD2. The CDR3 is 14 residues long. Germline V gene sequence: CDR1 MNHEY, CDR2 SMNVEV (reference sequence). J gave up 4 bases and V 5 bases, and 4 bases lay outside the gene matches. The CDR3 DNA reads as TGTGCCAGCAGTCGGGAGGGTGGGTACAATGAGCAGTTCTTC. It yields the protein CASSREGGYNEQFF.

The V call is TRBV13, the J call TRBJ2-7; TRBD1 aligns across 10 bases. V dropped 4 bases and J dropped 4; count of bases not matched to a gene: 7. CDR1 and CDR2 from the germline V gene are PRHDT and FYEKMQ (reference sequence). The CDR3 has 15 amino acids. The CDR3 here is CASSSRPGQGYEQYF. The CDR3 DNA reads TGTGCCAGCAGCTCACGACCGGGACAGGGGTACGAGCAGTACTTC.

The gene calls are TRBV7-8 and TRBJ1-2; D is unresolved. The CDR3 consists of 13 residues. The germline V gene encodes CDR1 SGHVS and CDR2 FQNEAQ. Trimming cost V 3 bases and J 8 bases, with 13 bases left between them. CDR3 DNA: TGTGCCAGCAGCTTTCCCTTCACGGAAGGCTACACCTTC. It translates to CASSFPFTEGYTF. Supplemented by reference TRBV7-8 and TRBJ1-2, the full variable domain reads GAGVSQSPRYKVAKRGQDVALRCDPISGHVSLFWYQQALGQGPEFLTYFQNEAQLDKSGLPSDRFFAERPEGSVSTLKIQRTQQEDSAVYLCASSFPFTEGYTFGSGTRLTVV.

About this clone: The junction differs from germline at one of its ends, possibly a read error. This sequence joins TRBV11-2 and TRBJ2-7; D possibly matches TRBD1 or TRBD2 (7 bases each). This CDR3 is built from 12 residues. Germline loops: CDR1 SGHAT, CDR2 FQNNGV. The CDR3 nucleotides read TGTGCCAGCAGCCCCGGGGGGACAGCGATAGACTTC. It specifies CASSPGGTAIDF.

CDR3 sequence: CASSLGTGSSYNEQFF. CDR3 bases: TGTGCCAGCAGCTTAGGGACAGGGAGCTCCTACAATGAGCAGTTCTTC. The chain recombines TRBV7-6 with TRBJ2-1; 8 positions match TRBD1. The germline gives CDR1 SGHVS, CDR2 FNYEAQ. The junction had 2 bases not matched to a gene; V was cut back by 1 base and J by 0 bases. The length of the CDR3 is 16 residues.

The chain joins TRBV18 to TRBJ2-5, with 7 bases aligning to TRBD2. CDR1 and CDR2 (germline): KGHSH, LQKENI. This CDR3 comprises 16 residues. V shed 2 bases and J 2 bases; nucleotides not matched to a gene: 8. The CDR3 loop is CASSPVLSREQETQYF. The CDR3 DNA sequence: TGTGCCAGCTCACCAGTGTTATCGCGGGAGCAAGAGACCCAGTACTTC.

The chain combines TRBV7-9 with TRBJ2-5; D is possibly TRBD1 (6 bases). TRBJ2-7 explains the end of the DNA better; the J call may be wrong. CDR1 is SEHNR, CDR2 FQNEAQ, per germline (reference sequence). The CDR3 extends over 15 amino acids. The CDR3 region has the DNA TGTGCCAGCAGCTTAGCGCAGGGGATCACCTACGAGCAGTACTTC. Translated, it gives CASSLAQGITYEQYF.

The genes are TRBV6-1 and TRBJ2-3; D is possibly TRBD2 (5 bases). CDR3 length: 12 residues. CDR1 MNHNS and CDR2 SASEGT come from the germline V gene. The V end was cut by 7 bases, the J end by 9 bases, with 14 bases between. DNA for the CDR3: TGTGCCAGCATCGAAAGGCGGGTAACGCAGTATTTT. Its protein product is CASIERRVTQYF.

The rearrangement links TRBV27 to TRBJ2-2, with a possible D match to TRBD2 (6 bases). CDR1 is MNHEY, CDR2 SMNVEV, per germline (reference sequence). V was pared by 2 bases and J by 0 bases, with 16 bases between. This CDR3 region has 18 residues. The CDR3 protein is CASSLNLAWVANTGELFF. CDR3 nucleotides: TGTGCCAGCAGTTTAAATCTAGCGTGGGTAGCGAACACCGGGGAGCTGTTTTTT.

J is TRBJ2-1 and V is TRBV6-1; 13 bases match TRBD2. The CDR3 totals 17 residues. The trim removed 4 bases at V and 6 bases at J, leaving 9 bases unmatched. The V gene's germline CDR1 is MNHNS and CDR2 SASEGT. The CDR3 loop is CASSVTGLAGVPNEQFF. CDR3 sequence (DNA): TGTGCCAGCAGTGTTACAGGACTAGCGGGAGTCCCCAATGAGCAGTTCTTC.

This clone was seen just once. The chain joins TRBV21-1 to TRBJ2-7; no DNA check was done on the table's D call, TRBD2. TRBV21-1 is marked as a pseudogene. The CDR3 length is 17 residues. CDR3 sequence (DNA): TGTGCCAGCAGCACCCCAAGGGGACTAGTAGGATTCTACGAGCAGTACTTC. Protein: CASSTPRGLVGFYEQYF.

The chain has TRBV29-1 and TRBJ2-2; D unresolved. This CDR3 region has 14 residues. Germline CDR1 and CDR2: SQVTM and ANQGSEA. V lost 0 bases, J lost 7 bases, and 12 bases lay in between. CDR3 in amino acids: CSVEDWESSGELFF. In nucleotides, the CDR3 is TGCAGCGTTGAAGATTGGGAATCCAGCGGGGAGCTGTTTTTT.

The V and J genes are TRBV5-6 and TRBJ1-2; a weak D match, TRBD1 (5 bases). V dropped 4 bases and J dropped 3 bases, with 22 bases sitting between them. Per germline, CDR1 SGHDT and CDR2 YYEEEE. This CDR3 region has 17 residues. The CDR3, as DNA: TGTGCCAGCAGCGCCCTGGGGCTGGCAGAGTCCCACTATGGCTACACCTTC. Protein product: CASSALGLAESHYGYTF.